The 2 T cell receptor beta chains below come from one sample, sequenced in a study of shared clonotypes between healthy human individuals. Profiling relied on immunoSEQ multiplex PCR, and the TCRdb table lists in-frame clones only, not all of them. In the table there are some 2,100,000 clones, 95% of which are singletons. Sequencing used naive CD4+ T cells sorted from blood. Subset in this sample: CD45RA+ positively selected. The receptors derive from a man aged 18 to 30 in good health.

The CDR3 coding sequence is TGTGCCAGCACGCGGGGGGCCGCCGAGGGCACTGAAGCTTTCTTT. Its protein product is CASTRGAAEGTEAFF. The rearrangement joins TRBV6-1 to TRBJ1-1; possibly TRBD1 for D (6 bases). The CDR3 has 15 residues. The germline V gene encodes CDR1 MNHNS and CDR2 SASEGT. V shed 7 bases and J shed 4 bases, with 19 bases lying between them.

The J gene is TRBJ1-1, the V gene TRBV5-1; a possible D gene is TRBD1 (6 bases). CDR3 length equals 16 residues. Per germline, CDR1 SGHRS and CDR2 YFSETQ. Trimming pared 4 bases from V and 1 base from J, leaving 17 bases between. The CDR3 coding sequence is TGCGCCAGCAGCGTCCCGCCCTTAGGGGGGAACACTGAAGCTTTCTTT. It translates to CASSVPPLGGNTEAFF.